Listed below are T cell receptor beta chains from one sample, sequenced in a study of blood T cell repertoires in COVID-19. This table comes from immunoSEQ multiplex PCR, and its TCRdb copy is limited to in-frame clones, with some not included. The table lists some 320,000 clones, around 90% of them singletons. The sequenced material came from PBMCs or T cells enriched from blood (not recorded which). The receptors were sampled from a man aged 60 to 75 who had recovered from COVID-19. CDR3s include the opening cysteine and the closing phenylalanine or tryptophan. A D gene is named only where the DNA matches it firmly. Clone size is stated in some rows and not others, as once, few, many or a class when expanded.

>TRBD2|TRBV3-1/TRBV3-2|NA|TRBJ2-7
TGTGCCAGCAGCCAAGAACGTAGCGGGGTCTACGAGCAGTACTTC
CASSQERSGVYEQYF
>NA|TRBV19|NA|TRBJ1-3
TGTGCCAGTAGTAATACTTTTGGGGGCGTAAACACCATATATTTT
CASSNTFGGVNTIYF
>TRBD2|TRBV5-6|NA|TRBJ2-5
TGTGCCAGCAAGCTAGCGGGGGCAAAAGAGACCCAGTACTTC
CASKLAGAKETQYF
>TRBD1|TRBV6-2/TRBV6-3|NA|TRBJ1-4
TGTGCCAGCAGTTACGGGACAGGGTCTGAAAAACTGTTTTTT
CASSYGTGSEKLFF
>TRBD2|TRBV6-5|NA|TRBJ2-7
TGTGCCAGCATGGAGCGGGACGGACCCTACGAGCAGTACTTC
CASMERDGPYEQYF
>NA|TRBV7-3|once|TRBJ2-2
TGTGCCAGCAGCCCAACTAGTTCCGGGGAGCTGTTTTTT
CASSPTSSGELFF
>TRBD2|TRBV5-1|NA|TRBJ2-1
TGCGCCAGCAGCCCACCCCGACTAGCGAGCTCCTACAATGAGCAGTTCTTC
CASSPPRLASSYNEQFF
>TRBD1|TRBV30|once|TRBJ2-2
TGTGCCTGGAGGCGGACAGGGGAAACCGGGGAGCTGTTTTTT
CAWRRTGETGELFF
>TRBD2|TRBV27|NA|TRBJ2-6
TGTGCCAGCAGACAAACGACTAGCGGGATTAGTGCTGGGGCCAACGTCCTGACTTTC
CASRQTTSGISAGANVLTF
>NA|TRBV24-1|once|TRBJ2-5
TGTGCCACCAGTGACCTCGGCGACAGGAAACAAGAGACCCAGTACTTC
CATSDLGDRKQETQYF
>TRBD1|TRBV7-6|NA|TRBJ1-5
TGTGCCAGCAGCGTCGGACAGGGAGGGGGTCCCCAGCATTTT
CASSVGQGGGPQHF
>TRBD1|TRBV4-1|once|TRBJ2-5
TGCGCCAGCAGCCAAGGACAGGGGAGTCAAAAGACCCAGTACTTC
CASSQGQGSQKTQYF
>NA|TRBV5-1|NA|TRBJ2-7
TGCGCCAGCAGCGCCCCCGGGGTCACCTACGAGCAGTACTTC
CASSAPGVTYEQYF
>TRBD2|TRBV5-6|NA|TRBJ2-5
TGTGCCAGCACCCAATTGAGGTGGCGAAGCGGGATTGGGGAGACCCAGTACTTC
CASTQLRWRSGIGETQYF
>NA|TRBV30|NA|TRBJ1-5
TGTGCCTGGAGTCAGGTTGACTACGGTTTGAGCAATCAGCCCCAGCATTTT
CAWSQVDYGLSNQPQHF
>TRBD1|TRBV6-5|NA|TRBJ1-5
TGTGCCAGCAGTTTGGGACAGAGAAATCAGCCCCAGCATTTT
CASSLGQRNQPQHF
>TRBD1|TRBV6-6|NA|TRBJ2-7
TGTGCCAGCAGTTACTCCAGGGACAGGACCTACGAGCAGTACTTC
CASSYSRDRTYEQYF
>TRBD1|TRBV19|NA|TRBJ1-3
TGTGCCAGTAGTTCAGGGGGCGCCGGTGGAAACACCATATATTTT
CASSSGGAGGNTIYF
>TRBD2|TRBV7-2|NA|TRBJ2-5
TGTGCCAGCAGCTTGTTGGTTAGCGGGGGAGCCGAAACCCAGTACTTC
CASSLLVSGGAETQYF
>NA|TRBV27|many|TRBJ1-5
TGTGCCAGCAGTTCCACCCTAAATCAGCCCCAGCATTTT
CASSSTLNQPQHF
>TRBD1|TRBV5-1|NA|TRBJ1-2
TGCGCCAGCAGCCAGACAGGGGATGCCCTCTATGGCTACACCTTC
CASSQTGDALYGYTF
>NA|TRBV23-1|once|TRBJ2-3
TGCGCCAGCAGTCAATCGTTTCCGGCGGGGCCACGCACAGATACGCAGTATTTT
CASSQSFPAGPRTDTQYF
>TRBD1|TRBV5-5|NA|TRBJ1-2
TGTGCCAGCAGCTTCGAGGGGGCGGGTGGCTACACCTTC
CASSFEGAGGYTF
>NA|TRBV3-1/TRBV3-2|many|TRBJ2-7
TGTGCCAGCAGCTCGCAAAGACAGGATTCCTACGAGCAGTACTTC
CASSSQRQDSYEQYF
>TRBD1|TRBV6-2/TRBV6-3|NA|TRBJ1-6
TGTGCCAGCAGTTGGGATCAGGACAGGGTTCGGGATAATTCACCCCTCCACTTT
CASSWDQDRVRDNSPLHF
>NA|TRBV5-1|NA|TRBJ1-1
TGCGCCAGCAGCTCATCAGGGTTGGCGAACACTGAAGCTTTCTTT
CASSSSGLANTEAFF
>TRBD2|TRBV19|NA|TRBJ2-5
TGTGCCAGTAATTTTGGACTAGCGCAAGAGACCCAGTACTTC
CASNFGLAQETQYF
>NA|TRBV2|NA|TRBJ2-5
TGTGCCAGCAGTGATTCCGAGGTCCGGCGGGTACAAGAGACCCAGTACTTC
CASSDSEVRRVQETQYF
>NA|TRBV29-1|NA|TRBJ1-1
TGCAGCGTTGGACAGGACACTGAAGCTTTCTTT
CSVGQDTEAFF
>NA|TRBV5-1|NA|TRBJ2-1
TGCGCCAGCAGCGTAACGAAAGGAGTATCCGGTGAGCAGTTCTTC
CASSVTKGVSGEQFF
>NA|TRBV5-6|NA|TRBJ2-1
TGTGCCAGCAGCGTCTTCGATGAGCAGTTCTTC
CASSVFDEQFF
>NA|TRBV19|NA|TRBJ1-1
TGTGCCAGTAGTATTGCCGGAGGGTTGCCGGGCACTGAAGCTTTCTTT
CASSIAGGLPGTEAFF
>TRBD1|TRBV7-6|NA|TRBJ1-1
TGTGCCAGCAGCTTAGCGAGGGCGGGACAGGCCAACACTGAAGCTTTCTTT
CASSLARAGQANTEAFF
>TRBD1|TRBV5-6|few|TRBJ2-7
TGTGCCAGCAGCTTGCAAGGACAGGGAGGCGAGCAGTACTTC
CASSLQGQGGEQYF
>NA|TRBV7-2|NA|TRBJ1-5
TGTGCCAGCAGCAAGGAGGGGTATTGGGGCAATCAGCCCCAGCATTTT
CASSKEGYWGNQPQHF
>NA|TRBV3-1/TRBV3-2|once|TRBJ2-7
TGTGCCAGCAGCGCGGCGAGGATCCTATCCTACGAGCAGTACTTC
CASSAARILSYEQYF
>TRBD1|TRBV11-2|NA|TRBJ1-2
TGTGCCAGCAGCCCCGGGACAGGGGGCCCCGGCTACACCTTC
CASSPGTGGPGYTF
>TRBD2|TRBV9|NA|TRBJ2-7
TGTGCCAGCAGCGTAGGAACTAGCGACTACGAGCAGTACTTC
CASSVGTSDYEQYF
>NA|TRBV7-8|NA|TRBJ2-1
TGTGCCAGCAGCACGAGCTTTAGCGGAGGCTCCTACAATGAGCAGTTCTTC
CASSTSFSGGSYNEQFF
>TRBD2|TRBV7-8|NA|TRBJ2-3
TGTGCCAGCAGCAATTCTAGCGGGGGGGCAGGATTGGCAGATACGCAGTATTTT
CASSNSSGGAGLADTQYF
>TRBD1|TRBV12-3/TRBV12-4|NA|TRBJ1-2
TGTGCCAGCAGGCAGGGGGCTGGAGGCTACACCTTC
CASRQGAGGYTF
>TRBD1|TRBV4-3|NA|TRBJ1-6
TGCGCCAGCAGCCAAGGGACAGACAGGGGTAATTCACCCCTCCACTTT
CASSQGTDRGNSPLHF
>NA|TRBV30|NA|TRBJ1-3
TGTGCCTGGGACCGGGACACTGGAAACACCATATATTTT
CAWDRDTGNTIYF
>NA|TRBV15|NA|TRBJ2-5
TGTGCCACCAGCAGAGATGGGGGGCAAGAGACCCAGTACTTC
CATSRDGGQETQYF
>NA|TRBV11-2|once|TRBJ2-7
TGTGCCAGCAGCTTAGACCCGGGAGAAGGGTACGAGCAGTACTTC
CASSLDPGEGYEQYF
>TRBD1|TRBV5-1|few|TRBJ1-2
TGCGCCAGCAGCCAAACGACAGGGGAGTATCGCTACACCTTC
CASSQTTGEYRYTF
>NA|TRBV2|NA|TRBJ1-3
TGTGCCGGTTTACAGGGAAACACCATATATTTT
CAGLQGNTIYF
>NA|TRBV9|NA|TRBJ1-1
TGTGCCAGCAGCCCAATTCAGGCGAACACTGAAGCTTTCTTT
CASSPIQANTEAFF
>NA|TRBV29-1|NA|TRBJ2-3
TGCAGCGTTGATCAGAACACAGATACGCAGTATTTT
CSVDQNTDTQYF
>NA|TRBV21-1|NA|TRBJ1-4
TGTGCCAGCAGCAGCACTTCCTCAGGGGCAACTAATGAAAAACTGTTTTTT
CASSSTSSGATNEKLFF